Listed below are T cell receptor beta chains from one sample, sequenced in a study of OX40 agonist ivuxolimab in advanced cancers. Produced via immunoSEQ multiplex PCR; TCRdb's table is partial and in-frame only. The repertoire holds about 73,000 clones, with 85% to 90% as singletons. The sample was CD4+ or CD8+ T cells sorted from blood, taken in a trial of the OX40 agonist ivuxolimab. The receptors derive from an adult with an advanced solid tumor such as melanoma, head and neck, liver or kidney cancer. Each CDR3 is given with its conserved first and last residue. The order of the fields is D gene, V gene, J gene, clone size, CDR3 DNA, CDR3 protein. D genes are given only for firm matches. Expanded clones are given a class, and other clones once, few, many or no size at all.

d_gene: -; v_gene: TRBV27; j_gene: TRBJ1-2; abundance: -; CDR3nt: TGTGCCAGCAGTTCGAACTTCTATGGCTACACCTTC; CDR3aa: CASSSNFYGYTF
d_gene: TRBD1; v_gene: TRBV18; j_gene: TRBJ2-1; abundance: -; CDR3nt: TGTGCCAGCTCACCGACAGGGTTCAGTGAGCAGTTCTTC; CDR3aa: CASSPTGFSEQFF
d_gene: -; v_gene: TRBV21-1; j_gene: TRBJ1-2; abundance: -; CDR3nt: TGTGCCAGCATTGGGGCTGCGGGCTACACCTTC; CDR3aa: CASIGAAGYTF
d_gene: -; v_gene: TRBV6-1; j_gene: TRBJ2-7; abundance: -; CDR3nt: TGTGCCAGCAGCTATCAGGACGGATCCTACGAGCAGTACTTC; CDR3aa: CASSYQDGSYEQYF
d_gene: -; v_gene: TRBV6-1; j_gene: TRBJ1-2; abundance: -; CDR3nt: TGTGCCAGCAGTGCTATAGGACAGACCTATGGCTACACCTTC; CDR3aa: CASSAIGQTYGYTF
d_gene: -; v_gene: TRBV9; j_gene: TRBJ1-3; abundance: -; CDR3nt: TGTGCCAGCAGCGTAGAGTCTTCTGGAAACACCATATATTTT; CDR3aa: CASSVESSGNTIYF
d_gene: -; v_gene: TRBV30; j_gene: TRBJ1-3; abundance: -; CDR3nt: TGTGCCTGGAGTGTACAACAGGCCTCTGGAAACACCATATATTTT; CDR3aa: CAWSVQQASGNTIYF
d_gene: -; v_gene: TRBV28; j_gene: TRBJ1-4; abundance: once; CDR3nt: TGTGCCAGCAGTTCGTTTGCAACTAATGAAAAACTGTTTTTT; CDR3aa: CASSSFATNEKLFF
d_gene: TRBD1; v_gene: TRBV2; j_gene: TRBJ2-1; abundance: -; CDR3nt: TGTGCCAGCACCTTGGACAGGGTCGGTGAGCAGTTCTTC; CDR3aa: CASTLDRVGEQFF
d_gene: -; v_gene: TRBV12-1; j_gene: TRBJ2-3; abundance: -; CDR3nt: TGTGCCAGCAGCTCCCCCGGGCCTTTGAGCACAGATACGCAGTATTTT; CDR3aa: CASSSPGPLSTDTQYF
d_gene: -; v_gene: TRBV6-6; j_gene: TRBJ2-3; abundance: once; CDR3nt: TGTGCCAGCAACCGAGGCACAGATACGCAGTATTTT; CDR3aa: CASNRGTDTQYF
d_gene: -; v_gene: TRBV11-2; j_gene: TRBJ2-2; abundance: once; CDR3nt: TGTGCCAGCAGCGCGCTACAGACGACCGGGGAGCTGTTTTTT; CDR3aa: CASSALQTTGELFF
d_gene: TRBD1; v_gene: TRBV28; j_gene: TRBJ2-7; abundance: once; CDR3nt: TGTGCCAGCAGTTTCCTTGACAGGGGACACGAGCAGTACTTC; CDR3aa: CASSFLDRGHEQYF
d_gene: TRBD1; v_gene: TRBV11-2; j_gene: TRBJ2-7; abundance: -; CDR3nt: TGTGCCAGCAGCTTCAGGGGGTACGAGCAGTACTTC; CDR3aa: CASSFRGYEQYF
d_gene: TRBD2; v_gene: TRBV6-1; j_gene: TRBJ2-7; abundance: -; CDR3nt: TGTGCCAGCAGTGAACAATTACTAGCGGGGGACCCCTACGAGCAGTACTTC; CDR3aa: CASSEQLLAGDPYEQYF
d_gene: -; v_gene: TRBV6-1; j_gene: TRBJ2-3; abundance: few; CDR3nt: TGTGCCAGCAGCCCCTCTTGGGGGACAGATACGCAGTATTTT; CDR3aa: CASSPSWGTDTQYF
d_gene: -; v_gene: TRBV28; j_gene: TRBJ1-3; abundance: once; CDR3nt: TGTGCCAGCAGATTCAACGGGATCTCTGGAAACACCATATATTTT; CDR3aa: CASRFNGISGNTIYF
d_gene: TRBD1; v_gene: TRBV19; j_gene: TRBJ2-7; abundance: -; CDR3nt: TGTGCCAGTAGGATGGGACAGGGTTACGAGCAGTACTTC; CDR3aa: CASRMGQGYEQYF
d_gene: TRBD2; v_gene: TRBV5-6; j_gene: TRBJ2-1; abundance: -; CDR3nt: TGTGCCAGCAGTTCACTAGCGGGGGGTCCACTCCCCACCGATGAGCAGTTCTTC; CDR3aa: CASSSLAGGPLPTDEQFF
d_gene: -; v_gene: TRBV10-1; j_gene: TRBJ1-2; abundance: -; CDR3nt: TGCGCCAGCAGTGAATTGGAGTCTATCGGCCCCACTAACTATGGCTACACCTTC; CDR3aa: CASSELESIGPTNYGYTF
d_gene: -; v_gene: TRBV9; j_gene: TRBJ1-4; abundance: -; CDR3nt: TGTGCCAGCAGCGTAGGGGACCCGTATGAAAAACTGTTTTTT; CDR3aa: CASSVGDPYEKLFF